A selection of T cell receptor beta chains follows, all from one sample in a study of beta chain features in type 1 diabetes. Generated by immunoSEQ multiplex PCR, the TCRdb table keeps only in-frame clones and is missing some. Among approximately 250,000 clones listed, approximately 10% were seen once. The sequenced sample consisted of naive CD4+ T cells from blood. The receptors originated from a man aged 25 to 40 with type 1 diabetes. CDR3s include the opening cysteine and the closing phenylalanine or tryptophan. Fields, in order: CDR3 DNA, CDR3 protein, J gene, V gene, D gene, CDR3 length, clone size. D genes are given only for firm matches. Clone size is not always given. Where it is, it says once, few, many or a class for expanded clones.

cdr3_nt: TGTGCCAGCAGCCGAAGCCTGGGAGATCAGCCCCAGCATTTT
cdr3_aa: CASSRSLGDQPQHF
j_call: TRBJ1-5
v_call: TRBV7-2
d_call: -
cdr3_length: 14
clone_size: -

cdr3_nt: TGTGCCAGCAGCTTCGGACAGGGAAGCTATGGCTACACCTTC
cdr3_aa: CASSFGQGSYGYTF
j_call: TRBJ1-2
v_call: TRBV7-2
d_call: TRBD1
cdr3_length: 14
clone_size: -

cdr3_nt: TGTGCCAGCAGCTTAACGTCTAGCGGGGGGAGAACAGATACGCAGTATTTT
cdr3_aa: CASSLTSSGGRTDTQYF
j_call: TRBJ2-3
v_call: TRBV11-2
d_call: TRBD2
cdr3_length: 17
clone_size: -

cdr3_nt: TGTGCCAGCAGAAGACAGGGATCTCAAACCTACGAGCAGTACTTC
cdr3_aa: CASRRQGSQTYEQYF
j_call: TRBJ2-7
v_call: TRBV27
d_call: TRBD1
cdr3_length: 15
clone_size: -

cdr3_nt: TGTGCCAGCTCACTTTACAGCGGTATGAACACTGAAGCTTTCTTT
cdr3_aa: CASSLYSGMNTEAFF
j_call: TRBJ1-1
v_call: TRBV18
d_call: -
cdr3_length: 15
clone_size: -

cdr3_nt: TGCGCCAGCAGCCGGGCCAAGGGACAGGGGGCCTACAATGAGCAGTTCTTC
cdr3_aa: CASSRAKGQGAYNEQFF
j_call: TRBJ2-1
v_call: TRBV5-1
d_call: TRBD1
cdr3_length: 17
clone_size: few

cdr3_nt: TGTGCCTGGAGTGTACTGGGCGAGACCCAGTACTTC
cdr3_aa: CAWSVLGETQYF
j_call: TRBJ2-5
v_call: TRBV30
d_call: -
cdr3_length: 12
clone_size: -

cdr3_nt: TGTGCCAGCAGTAAGGTCCGTGAGGGAGGCTACACCTTC
cdr3_aa: CASSKVREGGYTF
j_call: TRBJ1-2
v_call: TRBV2
d_call: -
cdr3_length: 13
clone_size: few

cdr3_nt: TGCAGCGTTGAGATCGGGGATACGCAGTATTTT
cdr3_aa: CSVEIGDTQYF
j_call: TRBJ2-3
v_call: TRBV29-1
d_call: -
cdr3_length: 11
clone_size: -

cdr3_nt: TGTGCCAGCAGCCGCCTACTGCAGGCAGATACGCAGTATTTT
cdr3_aa: CASSRLLQADTQYF
j_call: TRBJ2-3
v_call: TRBV9
d_call: -
cdr3_length: 14
clone_size: -

cdr3_nt: TGTGCCAGCAGCATCGGACAGGGTAACTATGGCTACACCTTC
cdr3_aa: CASSIGQGNYGYTF
j_call: TRBJ1-2
v_call: TRBV7-9
d_call: TRBD1
cdr3_length: 14
clone_size: -

cdr3_nt: TGTGCCAGCAGCTTAGCGGGGGACAGAGCCAATCAGCCCCAGCATTTT
cdr3_aa: CASSLAGDRANQPQHF
j_call: TRBJ1-5
v_call: TRBV7-6
d_call: TRBD1
cdr3_length: 16
clone_size: few

cdr3_nt: TGTGCCAGCAGTGCGGGTGGGGCCAACGTCCTGACTTTC
cdr3_aa: CASSAGGANVLTF
j_call: TRBJ2-6
v_call: TRBV25-1
d_call: -
cdr3_length: 13
clone_size: -

cdr3_nt: TGCAGCGTTGAGGGACAGTTGAACACTGAAGCTTTCTTT
cdr3_aa: CSVEGQLNTEAFF
j_call: TRBJ1-1
v_call: TRBV29-1
d_call: TRBD1
cdr3_length: 13
clone_size: -

cdr3_nt: TGTGCCAGCAGCGTCGAGAACTCCTACGAGCAGTACTTC
cdr3_aa: CASSVENSYEQYF
j_call: TRBJ2-7
v_call: TRBV9
d_call: -
cdr3_length: 13
clone_size: -

cdr3_nt: TGTGCCAGTACCATCCGGCGGGGGGCGGGCACCGGGGAGCTGTTTTTT
cdr3_aa: CASTIRRGAGTGELFF
j_call: TRBJ2-2
v_call: TRBV19
d_call: TRBD2
cdr3_length: 16
clone_size: few

cdr3_nt: TGTGCCAGCAGCGTAGGAGCGGGGGGGCCGAGAGATACGCAGTATTTT
cdr3_aa: CASSVGAGGPRDTQYF
j_call: TRBJ2-3
v_call: TRBV9
d_call: TRBD2
cdr3_length: 16
clone_size: -

cdr3_nt: TGTGCCAGCAGCCCGAGAGGGGGGGGCACAGATACGCAGTATTTT
cdr3_aa: CASSPRGGGTDTQYF
j_call: TRBJ2-3
v_call: TRBV5-6
d_call: -
cdr3_length: 15
clone_size: few

cdr3_nt: TGCGCCAGCAGCCTTGACAGGGGATACGATTCACCCCTCCACTTT
cdr3_aa: CASSLDRGYDSPLHF
j_call: TRBJ1-6
v_call: TRBV4-3
d_call: TRBD1
cdr3_length: 15
clone_size: -

cdr3_nt: TGTGCCAGCAGCATCCGTGACATTGGAAACACCATATATTTT
cdr3_aa: CASSIRDIGNTIYF
j_call: TRBJ1-3
v_call: TRBV9
d_call: -
cdr3_length: 14
clone_size: few

cdr3_nt: TGCAGCGTCGGGGACAACCGTAACTATGGCTACACCTTC
cdr3_aa: CSVGDNRNYGYTF
j_call: TRBJ1-2
v_call: TRBV29-1
d_call: -
cdr3_length: 13
clone_size: few

cdr3_nt: TGCGCCAGCAGACGACTAGCGGGGTTCCAAGAGACCCAGTACTTC
cdr3_aa: CASRRLAGFQETQYF
j_call: TRBJ2-5
v_call: TRBV5-1
d_call: TRBD2
cdr3_length: 15
clone_size: -